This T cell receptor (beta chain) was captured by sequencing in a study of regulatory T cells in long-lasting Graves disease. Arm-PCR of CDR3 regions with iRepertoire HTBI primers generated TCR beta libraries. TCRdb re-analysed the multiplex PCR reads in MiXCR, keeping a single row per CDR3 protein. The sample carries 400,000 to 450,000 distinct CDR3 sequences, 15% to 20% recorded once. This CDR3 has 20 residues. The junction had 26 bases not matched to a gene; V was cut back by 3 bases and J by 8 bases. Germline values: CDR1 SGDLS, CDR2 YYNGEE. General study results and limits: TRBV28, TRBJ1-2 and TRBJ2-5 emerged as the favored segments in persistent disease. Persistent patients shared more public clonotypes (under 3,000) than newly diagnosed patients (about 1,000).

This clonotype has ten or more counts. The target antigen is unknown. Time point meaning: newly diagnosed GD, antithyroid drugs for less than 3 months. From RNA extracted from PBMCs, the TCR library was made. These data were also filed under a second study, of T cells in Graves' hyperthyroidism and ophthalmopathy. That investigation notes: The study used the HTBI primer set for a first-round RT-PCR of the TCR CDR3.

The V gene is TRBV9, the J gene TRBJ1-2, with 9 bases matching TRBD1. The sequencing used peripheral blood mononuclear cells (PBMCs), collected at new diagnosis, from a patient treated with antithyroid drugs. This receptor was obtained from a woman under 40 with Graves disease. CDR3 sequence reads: CASSGSTLGTGFFSSLGYTF. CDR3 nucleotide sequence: TGTGCCAGCAGCGGTAGTACCCTGGGGACAGGGTTCTTCTCCTCGCTCGGCTACACCTTC.